This is a list of T cell receptor beta chains from one sample in a study of glioma-infiltrating T cells. TCRdb independently ran MiXCR on the multiplex PCR reads; one entry per CDR3 protein. The sample records over 140,000 distinct CDR3 sequences, around 40% being singletons. Sequences were obtained from glioma tissue, nonneoplastic brain tissue, or PBMCs (not recorded which). The source is a human donor with low-grade glioma or glioblastoma, undergoing nonglioma brain surgery, or in good health (not recorded which). Each CDR3 is given with its conserved first and last residue. The D gene is left open where the match is weak. The size field is filled for only some rows; it gives once, few, many or a size class.

>.|TRBD2|TRBV4-1|TRBJ2-3|17
TGCGCCAGCAGCCAGAGGACTAGCGGCCTTAGCACAGATACGCAGTATTTT
CASSQRTSGLSTDTQYF
>.|.|TRBV20-1|TRBJ2-5|11
TGCAGTGCTAGGTCAGGGGAGACCCAGTACTTC
CSARSGETQYF
>many|.|TRBV7-2|TRBJ1-2|13
TGTGCCAGCAGCTCCCCAGGGAACAATGGCTACACCTTC
CASSSPGNNGYTF
>.|TRBD1|TRBV20-1|TRBJ1-1|15
TGCAGCAGCCCCGCCTCAGGGGGAATGAACACTGAAGCTTTCTTT
CSSPASGGMNTEAFF
>.|.|TRBV10-3|TRBJ1-1|14
TGTGCCATCAGTGAGTACAAAGAGGGCACTGAAGCTTTCTTT
CAISEYKEGTEAFF
>many|TRBD2|TRBV27|TRBJ2-3|16
TGTGCCAGCAGTACGACTAGCGGGGGGGCAACGGATACGCAGTATTTT
CASSTTSGGATDTQYF
>.|.|TRBV6-1|TRBJ2-7|13
TGTGCCAGTTGGGACCTTACTTACTACGAGCAGTACTTC
CASWDLTYYEQYF
>few|.|TRBV27|TRBJ1-6|16
TGTGCCAGCAGCGGGGTCCCTCTCCTATGGAATTCACCCCTCCACTTT
CASSGVPLLWNSPLHF
>many|.|TRBV7-2|TRBJ2-1|13
TGTGCCAGCAGCTTAGAACTATACAATGAGCAGTTCTTC
CASSLELYNEQFF
>few|.|TRBV15|TRBJ1-1|14
TGTGCCACCAGCAGAGATCTTTGGCGCACTGAAGCTTTCTTT
CATSRDLWRTEAFF
>.|TRBD1|TRBV29-1|TRBJ2-7|13
TGCAGCGTCGCAGCGGGACAGGGTTTCGAGCAGTACTTC
CSVAAGQGFEQYF
>.|.|TRBV7-2|TRBJ1-2|14
TGTGCCAGCAGCTTACGGAACACAAACTATGGCTACACCTTC
CASSLRNTNYGYTF
>few|.|TRBV6-1|TRBJ1-1|14
TGTGCCAGCAGCTTCGAAAGGGGTATGACTGAAGCTTTCTTT
CASSFERGMTEAFF
>.|.|TRBV7-2|TRBJ2-7|12
TGTGCCGGCAGCCAAGATGAGTACGAGCAGTACTTC
CAGSQDEYEQYF
>.|.|TRBV3-1|TRBJ1-1|14
TGTGCCAGCAGGCAAGTCGGACAGAACACTGAAGCTTTCTTT
CASRQVGQNTEAFF
>.|.|TRBV28|TRBJ1-4|15
TGTGCCAGCAGTTCGGGGAACTTTACGCTCGAAAAACTGTTTTTT
CASSSGNFTLEKLFF
>few|.|TRBV7-8|TRBJ2-1|15
TGTGCCAGCAGCTCCCCCCGGGAGCCTTCCGATGAGCAGTTCTTC
CASSSPREPSDEQFF
>.|TRBD1|TRBV6-1|TRBJ2-1|15
TGTGCCAGCAGTGAAATAGAGACAGGGGGCAATGAGCAGTTCTTC
CASSEIETGGNEQFF
>.|TRBD2|TRBV27|TRBJ2-7|15
TGTGCCAGCAGTCATACCGGACTAGGATACTACGAGCAGTACTTC
CASSHTGLGYYEQYF
>.|.|TRBV12-3/TRBV12-4|TRBJ1-2|14
TGTGCCAGCAGTTTAGCGTCAGGGTCCTATGGCTACACCTTC
CASSLASGSYGYTF
>.|TRBD1|TRBV10-2|TRBJ1-1|15
TGCGCCAGCAGTAACCCCACAGGGGAAATTTCTGAAGCTTTCTTT
CASSNPTGEISEAFF
>.|.|TRBV4-3|TRBJ2-5|16
TGCGCCAGCAGCCAAGATCGGCCCGGGAACCAAGAGACCCAGTACTTC
CASSQDRPGNQETQYF
>many|TRBD1|TRBV27|TRBJ1-5|15
TGTGCCAGCAGAATCACAGGGGTGGGCAATCAGCCCCAGCATTTT
CASRITGVGNQPQHF
>.|.|TRBV15|TRBJ1-1|13
TGTGCCACCAGCAGAGAGGGGCCCACTGAAGCTTTCTTT
CATSREGPTEAFF
>few|TRBD1|TRBV6-1|TRBJ1-5|13
TGTGCCAGCAGGAGGACAGGGGGTCAGCCCCAGCATTTT
CASRRTGGQPQHF
>many|.|TRBV6-1|TRBJ2-7|13
TGTGCCAGCAGTGGCGGACAGACCTACGAGCAGTACTTC
CASSGGQTYEQYF
>few|.|TRBV15|TRBJ2-3|13
TGTGCCACCAGCAGAGATCCCTCAGATACGCAGTATTTT
CATSRDPSDTQYF
>.|.|TRBV28|TRBJ2-3|14
TGTGCCAGCAGCCTTCGGTGGGCCACAGATACGCAGTATTTT
CASSLRWATDTQYF